Listed here are 14 T cell receptor beta chains from one sample, sequenced in a study of OX40 agonist ivuxolimab in advanced cancers. Method: immunoSEQ multiplex PCR; TCRdb's copy keeps in-frame clones and lacks some. This repertoire shows around 63,000 clones, approximately 90% found once; its top ten account for approximately 0.99%. This sample comprised CD4+ or CD8+ T cells sorted from blood, obtained in a trial of the OX40 agonist ivuxolimab. The receptors derive from an adult with an advanced solid tumor such as melanoma, head and neck, liver or kidney cancer.

This clone is a singleton in its sample. The chain employs TRBV19 and TRBJ2-3; weak D call: TRBD2 (7 bases). Trimming removed 5 bases at V and 3 bases at J, with 24 bases between. The germline V gene has CDR1 LNHDA and CDR2 SQIVND (reference sequence). The CDR3 spans 18 residues. The CDR3 coding sequence is TGTGCCAGTAGTCGGCGAGGTGGGGGGGCCGATTCGACAGATACGCAGTATTTT. This sequence encodes CASSRRGGGADSTDTQYF.

The V and J genes are TRBV18 and TRBJ2-1; tentatively, D is TRBD1 (6 bases). The ends were cut back, 0 bases at V and 0 bases at J, with 12 bases in the middle. This CDR3 is 17 amino acids long. Germline loops: CDR1 KGHSH, CDR2 LQKENI. The CDR3 DNA reads TGTGCCAGCTCACCACCTACAGGGTCCCTCTCCTACAATGAGCAGTTCTTC. Its protein product is CASSPPTGSLSYNEQFF.

This chain uses TRBV5-1 with TRBJ1-6; TRBD1 matches 7 bases. Per the germline V gene, CDR1 is SGHRS and CDR2 is YFSETQ. The CDR3 contains 16 residues. Trimming removed 0 bases from V and 6 bases from J; junction bases left unmatched: 6. CDR3 amino acids: CASSLAAGQLNSPLHF. The CDR3, as DNA: TGCGCCAGCAGCTTGGCCGCGGGACAGCTTAATTCACCCCTCCACTTT.

This chain uses TRBV5-1 with TRBJ1-4, with 7 bases aligning to TRBD1. V trimming: 2 bases; J trimming: 7 bases; junction bases outside the gene matches: 8. The CDR3 contains 15 residues. Germline values: CDR1 SGHRS, CDR2 YFSETQ. CDR3 DNA: TGCGCCAGCAGCTTACAGGGGTTGAGCGGTGAAAAACTGTTTTTT. It yields the protein CASSLQGLSGEKLFF.

This clone was observed a few times. The chain uses TRBV5-4 and TRBJ2-3; no clear D gene. The CDR3 has 14 residues. CDR1 is SGHNT, CDR2 YYREEE, per germline (reference sequence). V dropped 4 bases and J dropped 0 bases, with 9 bases sitting between them. In nucleotides, the CDR3 is TGTGCCAGCAGCCCTGTTGGGAGCACAGATACGCAGTATTTT. Its translation is CASSPVGSTDTQYF.

The chain recombines TRBV30 with TRBJ2-1; 7 positions agree with TRBD1. Germline V CDR1 and CDR2: GTSNPN, SVGIG (reference sequence). Losses at the gene ends were 0 bases for V and 5 bases for J; bases not matched to a gene: 7. The length of the CDR3 is 15 residues. The CDR3 region has the DNA TGTGCCTGGAGTGTAGCGGACAGGCGCCACAATGAGCAGTTCTTC. Translating gives CAWSVADRRHNEQFF.

This clone showed up just once. The V and J genes are TRBV2 and TRBJ2-7, with D possibly matching TRBD1 (6 bases). Germline CDR1 and CDR2: SNHLY and FYNNEI. Trimming left V 3 bases short and J 9 bases short, with 12 bases between. This CDR3 region has 12 residues. CDR3 loop: CASSDTAGVQYF. CDR3 coding DNA: TGTGCCAGCAGTGACACCGCAGGGGTGCAGTACTTC.

The chain links TRBV7-2 to TRBJ2-5; D ambiguous. Looked up from germline, CDR1 is SGHTA and CDR2 is FQGNSA. The CDR3 runs to 13 residues. The V end was cut by 2 bases, the J end by 5 bases, with 9 bases between. CDR3 protein: CASSLTVKETQYF. As DNA, the CDR3 is TGTGCCAGCAGCTTAACGGTCAAGGAGACCCAGTACTTC.

This clone was detected only a few times. The rearrangement links TRBV6-1 to TRBJ2-4; D call uncertain. The V gene lost 3 bases and the J gene lost 0 bases, with 18 bases spanning the gap. CDR1 and CDR2 (germline): MNHNS, SASEGT. This CDR3 contains 18 residues. The chain's CDR3 is CASSEIGPPTLAKNIQYF. The CDR3 DNA reads as TGTGCCAGCAGTGAGATTGGGCCGCCTACCCTAGCCAAAAACATTCAGTACTTC.

The J gene is TRBJ2-1, the V gene TRBV7-2; 11 positions agree with TRBD2. V gave up 4 bases and J gave up 4 bases; unmatched junction bases: 0. Germline loops: CDR1 SGHTA, CDR2 FQGNSA. The CDR3 has 14 residues. The CDR3 spells CASSWTSGYNEQFF. The CDR3, as DNA: TGTGCCAGCAGCTGGACTAGCGGGTACAATGAGCAGTTCTTC.

The chain uses TRBV4-1 and TRBJ2-1; 8 bases are shared with TRBD2. The V segment lost 0 bases and the J segment 5 bases; nucleotides outside the gene matches: 9. The CDR3 covers 17 residues. Germline loops: CDR1 MGHRA, CDR2 YSYEKL. CDR3 DNA sequence: TGCGCCAGCAGCCAAGATAGGACCGGGACTAGAAACAATGAGCAGTTCTTC. This sequence encodes CASSQDRTGTRNNEQFF.

The chain couples TRBV5-1 to TRBJ2-7, with D tentatively TRBD1 or TRBD2 (5 bases each). Trimming took 7 bases from V and 0 from J, leaving 14 bases between them. Germline V gene lookup returns CDR1 SGHRS and CDR2 YFSETQ. The CDR3 extends over 14 amino acids. CDR3 nucleotide sequence: TGCGCCAGCGGGATAGGGACGGCCTCCTACGAGCAGTACTTC. Its protein product is CASGIGTASYEQYF.

The V and J genes are TRBV5-1 and TRBJ2-1; 7 bases map to TRBD1. Germline loops: CDR1 SGHRS, CDR2 YFSETQ. With V trimmed by 4 bases and J by 3 bases, 7 bases remained unmatched. The CDR3 is made up of 15 amino acids. The CDR3 here is CASSLRPGGYNEQFF. The CDR3 DNA sequence: TGCGCCAGCAGCCTACGACCAGGGGGCTACAATGAGCAGTTCTTC. Filled out from reference TRBV5-1 and TRBJ2-1, the complete variable domain reads KAGVTQTPRYLIKTRGQQVTLSCSPISGHRSVSWYQQTPGQGLQFLFEYFSETQRNKGNFPGRFSGRQFSNSRSEMNVSTLELGDSALYLCASSLRPGGYNEQFFGPGTRLTVL.

The V call is TRBV18, the J call TRBJ1-1, with TRBD1 matching 8 bases. The CDR3 sequence is 15 residues long. The trim removed 5 bases at V and 4 bases at J, leaving 9 bases unmatched. Germline CDR1 is KGHSH and CDR2 is LQKENI. The DNA of the CDR3 is TGTGCCAGCTCATTCGCTTGGGACAGGAGCACTGAAGCTTTCTTT. It is translated as CASSFAWDRSTEAFF. Complete variable domain (other parts from reference TRBV18 and TRBJ1-1): NAGVMQNPRHLVRRRGQEARLRCSPMKGHSHVYWYRQLPEEGLKFMVYLQKENIIDESGMPKERFSAEFPKEGPSILRIQQVVRGDSAAYFCASSFAWDRSTEAFFGQGTRLTVV.